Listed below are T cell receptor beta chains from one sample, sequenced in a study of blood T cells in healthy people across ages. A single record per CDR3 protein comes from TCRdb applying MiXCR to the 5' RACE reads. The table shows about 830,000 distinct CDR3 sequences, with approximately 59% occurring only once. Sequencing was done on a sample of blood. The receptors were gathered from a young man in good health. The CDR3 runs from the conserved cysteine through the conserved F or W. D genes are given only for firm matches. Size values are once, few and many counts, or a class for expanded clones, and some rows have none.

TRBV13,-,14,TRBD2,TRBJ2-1,CASSTSGGSGEQFF,TGTGCCAGCAGCACCAGCGGGGGGTCAGGTGAGCAGTTCTTC
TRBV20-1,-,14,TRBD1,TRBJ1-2,CSAREVGQTRGYTF,TGCAGTGCTAGAGAAGTGGGACAGACGAGAGGCTACACCTTC
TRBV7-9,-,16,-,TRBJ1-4,CASSLGITGTDEKLFF,TGTGCCAGCAGCTTAGGTATAACAGGGACGGATGAAAAACTGTTTTTT
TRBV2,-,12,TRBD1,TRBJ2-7,CASRPTGFEQYF,TGTGCCAGCAGACCGACAGGGTTCGAGCAGTACTTC
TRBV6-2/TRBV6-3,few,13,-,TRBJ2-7,CASSWGRVYEQYF,TGTGCCAGCAGTTGGGGCAGGGTCTACGAGCAGTACTTC
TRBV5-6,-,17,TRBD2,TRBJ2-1,CASSLDSGGTYYNEQFF,TGTGCCAGCAGCTTGGATAGCGGGGGGACATACTACAATGAGCAGTTCTTC
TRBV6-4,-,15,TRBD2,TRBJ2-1,CAGSGGLGGDNEQFF,TGTGCCGGCAGTGGAGGACTGGGGGGGGACAATGAGCAGTTCTTC
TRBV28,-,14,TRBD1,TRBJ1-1,CASSGGQLNTEAFF,TGTGCCAGCAGCGGGGGACAGTTGAACACTGAAGCTTTCTTT
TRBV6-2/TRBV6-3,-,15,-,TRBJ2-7,CASIPTGRGTYEQYF,TGTGCCAGCATTCCCACGGGGCGGGGAACCTACGAGCAGTACTTC
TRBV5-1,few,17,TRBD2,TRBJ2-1,CASSQGLAGGSYNEQFF,TGCGCCAGCAGCCAAGGACTAGCGGGGGGCTCCTACAATGAGCAGTTCTTC
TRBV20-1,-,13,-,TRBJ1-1,CSARRPRGGEAFF,TGCAGTGCTAGACGTCCGCGGGGTGGTGAAGCTTTCTTT
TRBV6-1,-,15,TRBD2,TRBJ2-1,CASIERGSVGNEQFF,TGTGCCAGCATCGAGCGGGGGTCAGTTGGGAATGAGCAGTTCTTC
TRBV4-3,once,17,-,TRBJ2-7,CASSQHYGGRFYNEQYF,TGCGCCAGCAGCCAACACTACGGGGGGCGATTCTACAATGAGCAGTACTTC
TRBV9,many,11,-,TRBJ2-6,CASSGANVLTF,TGTGCCAGCTCTGGGGCCAACGTCCTGACTTTC
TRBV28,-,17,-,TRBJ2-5,CASSVAPTGVAQETQYF,TGTGCCAGCAGTGTAGCGCCGACAGGCGTCGCACAAGAGACCCAGTACTTC
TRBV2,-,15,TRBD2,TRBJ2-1,CASSPRLAGSFEQFF,TGTGCCAGCAGTCCACGACTAGCGGGGTCATTCGAGCAGTTCTTC
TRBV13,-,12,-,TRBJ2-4,CASSKEEGEQYF,TGTGCCAGCAGTAAAGAAGAGGGGGAGCAGTACTTC
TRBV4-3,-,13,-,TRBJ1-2,CASSQDGPDGYTF,TGCGCCAGCAGCCAAGATGGACCCGACGGCTACACCTTC
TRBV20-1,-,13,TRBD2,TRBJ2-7,CSARGSGTYEQYF,TGCAGTGCTAGGGGTAGCGGGACCTACGAGCAGTACTTC
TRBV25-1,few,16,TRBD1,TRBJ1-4,CASREGTGTINEKLFF,TGTGCCAGCAGGGAGGGGACAGGGACGATTAATGAAAAACTGTTTTTT
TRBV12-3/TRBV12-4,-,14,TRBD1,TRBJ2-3,CASSQFRGLDTQYF,TGTGCCAGCAGCCAATTCAGGGGGCTGGATACGCAGTATTTT
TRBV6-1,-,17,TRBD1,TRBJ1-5,CASSLGQGKAKNQPQHF,TGTGCCAGCAGTCTCGGACAGGGAAAGGCTAAGAATCAGCCCCAGCATTTT
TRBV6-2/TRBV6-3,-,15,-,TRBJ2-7,CASSYGRGFSYEQYF,TGTGCCAGCAGTTACGGTCGGGGATTCTCCTACGAGCAGTACTTC
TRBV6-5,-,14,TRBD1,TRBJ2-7,CASSYDRVGYEQYF,TGTGCCAGCAGTTACGACAGGGTAGGCTACGAGCAGTACTTC
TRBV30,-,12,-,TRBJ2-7,CAWSGGGNEQYF,TGTGCCTGGAGTGGAGGCGGTAACGAGCAGTACTTC
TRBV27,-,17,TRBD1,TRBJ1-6,CASSLLTGASSNSPLHF,TGTGCCAGCAGTTTATTGACAGGGGCATCCTCTAATTCACCCCTCCACTTT
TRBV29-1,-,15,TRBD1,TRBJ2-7,CSVESRDRDTYEQYF,TGCAGCGTTGAATCCCGGGACAGGGACACCTACGAGCAGTACTTC
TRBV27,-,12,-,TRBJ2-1,CASSWGGREQFF,TGTGCCAGCAGTTGGGGGGGGCGGGAGCAGTTCTTC
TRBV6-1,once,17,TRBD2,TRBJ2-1,CASSRSGGGSSYNEQFF,TGTGCCAGCAGCCGAAGTGGGGGGGGGTCCTCCTACAATGAGCAGTTCTTC
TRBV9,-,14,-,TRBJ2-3,CASGSSRFTDTQYF,TGTGCCAGCGGATCAAGCAGGTTCACAGATACGCAGTATTTT
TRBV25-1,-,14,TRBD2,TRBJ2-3,CASTLAGITDTQYF,TGTGCCAGCACCCTAGCGGGGATCACAGATACGCAGTATTTT
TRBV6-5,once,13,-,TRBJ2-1,CTSSSTGFNEQFF,TGTACCAGCAGTTCGACAGGATTCAATGAGCAGTTCTTC
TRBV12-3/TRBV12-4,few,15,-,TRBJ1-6,CASSLSAASNSPLHF,TGTGCCAGCAGTTTATCGGCGGCGAGTAATTCACCCCTCCACTTT
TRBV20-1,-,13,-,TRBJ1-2,CSARVRRDYGYTF,TGCAGTGCTAGAGTAAGACGGGACTATGGCTACACCTTC
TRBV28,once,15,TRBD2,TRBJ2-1,CASSLLVDRRGDEFF,TGTGCCAGCAGTTTACTCGTGGATCGGCGGGGGGACGAGTTCTTC
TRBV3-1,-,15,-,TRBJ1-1,CASSHATSMNTEAFF,TGTGCCAGCAGCCACGCGACATCTATGAACACTGAAGCTTTCTTT